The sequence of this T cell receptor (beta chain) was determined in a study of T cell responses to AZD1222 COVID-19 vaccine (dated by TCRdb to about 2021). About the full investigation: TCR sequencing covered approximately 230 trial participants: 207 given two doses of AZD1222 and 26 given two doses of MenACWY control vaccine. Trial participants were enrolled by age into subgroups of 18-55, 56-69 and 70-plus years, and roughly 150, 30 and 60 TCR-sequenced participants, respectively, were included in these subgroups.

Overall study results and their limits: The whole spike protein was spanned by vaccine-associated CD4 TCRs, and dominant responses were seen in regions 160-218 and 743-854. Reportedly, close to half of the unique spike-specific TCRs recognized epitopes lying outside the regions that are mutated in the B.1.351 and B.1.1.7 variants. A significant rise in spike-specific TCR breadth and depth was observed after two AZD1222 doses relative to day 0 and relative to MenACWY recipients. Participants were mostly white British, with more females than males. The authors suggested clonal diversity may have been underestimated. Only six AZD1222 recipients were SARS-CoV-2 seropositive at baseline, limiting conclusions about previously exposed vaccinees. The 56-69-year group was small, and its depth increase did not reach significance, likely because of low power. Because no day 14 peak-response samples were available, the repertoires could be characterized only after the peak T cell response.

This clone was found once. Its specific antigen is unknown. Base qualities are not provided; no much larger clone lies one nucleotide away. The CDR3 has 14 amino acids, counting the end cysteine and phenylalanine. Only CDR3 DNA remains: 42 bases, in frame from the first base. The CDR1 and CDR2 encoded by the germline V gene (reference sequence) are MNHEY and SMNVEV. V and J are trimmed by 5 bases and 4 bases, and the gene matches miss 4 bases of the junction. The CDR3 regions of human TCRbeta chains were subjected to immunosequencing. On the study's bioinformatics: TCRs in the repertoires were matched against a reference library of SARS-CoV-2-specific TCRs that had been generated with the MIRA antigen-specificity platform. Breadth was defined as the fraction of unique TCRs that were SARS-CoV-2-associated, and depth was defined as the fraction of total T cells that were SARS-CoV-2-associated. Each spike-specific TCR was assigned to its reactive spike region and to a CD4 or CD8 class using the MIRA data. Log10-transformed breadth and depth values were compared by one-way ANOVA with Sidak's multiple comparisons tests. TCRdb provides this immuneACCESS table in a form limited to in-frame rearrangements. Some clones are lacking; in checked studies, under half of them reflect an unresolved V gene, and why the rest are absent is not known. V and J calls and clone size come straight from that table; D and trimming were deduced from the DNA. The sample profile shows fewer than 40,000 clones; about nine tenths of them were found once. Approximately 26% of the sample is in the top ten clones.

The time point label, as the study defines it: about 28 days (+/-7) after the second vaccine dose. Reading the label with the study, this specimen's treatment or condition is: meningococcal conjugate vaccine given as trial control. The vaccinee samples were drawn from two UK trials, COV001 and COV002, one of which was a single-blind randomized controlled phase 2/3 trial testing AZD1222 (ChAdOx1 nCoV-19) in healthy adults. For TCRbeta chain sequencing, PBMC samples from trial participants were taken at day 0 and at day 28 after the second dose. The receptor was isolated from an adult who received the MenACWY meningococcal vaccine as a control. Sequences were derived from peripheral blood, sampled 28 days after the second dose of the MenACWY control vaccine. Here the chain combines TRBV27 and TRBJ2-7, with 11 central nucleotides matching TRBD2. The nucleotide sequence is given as TGTGCCAGCAGTCTCAGGACTAGCGGGTACGAGCAGTACTTC. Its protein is CASSLRTSGYEQYF.